This T cell receptor (beta chain) was obtained from a study of T cell repertoires in cytomegalovirus infection. Study as a whole: In the study, CMV epitopes included recently identified HLA-C-restricted and well-studied HLA-B-restricted ones. CMV infection plus the matching HLA type was flagged by public TCR beta signatures.

TCRdb processed the reads anew with MiXCR; each CDR3 protein has one entry. The sample holds about 160,000 distinct CDR3 sequences, approximately 21% seen once. This clonotype has just a few counts. Its antigen is still unknown. Germline V gene data show CDR1 as MGHRA and CDR2 as YSYEKL. V was shortened by 0 bases and J by 1 base, with 10 bases between the two germline ends. The CDR3 spans 16 residues. Study findings and constraints: Dominant in the ex vivo response were TCR beta clonotypes restricted by HLA-C and specific for CMV.

The rearrangement uses TRBV4-1 and TRBJ2-1, with D possibly TRBD1 on 5 matching bases. The sample in question was CD8+ T cells from cultured PBMCs, obtained from culture after CMV antigen stimulation. The receptor comes from a human donor in good health (CMV status not recorded). Some clones in this sample may be carry-over from other donors' samples. CDR3 in amino acids: CASSQDPAGSYNEQFF. CDR3 coding DNA: TGCGCCAGCAGCCAAGATCCCGCAGGGTCCTACAATGAGCAGTTCTTC.